The rows below give T cell receptor beta chains drawn from one sample of a study of T cells in Graves' hyperthyroidism and ophthalmopathy. Each CDR3 protein is one row after TCRdb ran MiXCR on the multiplex PCR reads. The table lists about 380,000 distinct CDR3 sequences, approximately 17% of them singletons, with 35% to 45% in the top ten. The material sequenced was blood. Receptor source: a man aged 18 to 29 with Graves' ophthalmopathy. Each CDR3 is given with its conserved first and last residue. D genes are given only for firm matches. Some rows mark clone size as missing; the rest say once, few, many or name a class of expanded clone.

TRBD2	TRBV11-2	TRBJ2-1	many	TGTGCCAGCAGGGTAGCGGGGGGCTACAATGAGCAGTTCTTC	CASRVAGGYNEQFF
.	TRBV10-1	TRBJ2-7	.	TGCGCCAGCAGTGAGTACCCCGGGGTGACCTACGAGCAGTACTTC	CASSEYPGVTYEQYF
.	TRBV7-9	TRBJ2-5	few	TGTGCCAGCAGCTCGACAGGCAACCCCCAAGAGACCCAGTACTTC	CASSSTGNPQETQYF
TRBD1	TRBV2	TRBJ1-2	many	TGTGCCAGCAGTGACGGTCAGGGGGCCGATGGCTACACCTTC	CASSDGQGADGYTF
TRBD1	TRBV2	TRBJ1-2	few	TGTGCCAGCAGGGACCCGGACAGGGTCGATGGCTACACCTTC	CASRDPDRVDGYTF
TRBD2	TRBV9	TRBJ2-1	.	TGTGCCAGCAGCGGCGCCCGGCGGGGGGCCTCCTACAATGAGCAGTTCTTC	CASSGARRGASYNEQFF
TRBD1	TRBV6-1	TRBJ1-5	few	TGTGCCAGCACCGTCGACAGGGATAGCAATCAGCCCCAGCATTTT	CASTVDRDSNQPQHF
.	TRBV2	TRBJ1-1	.	TGTGCCAGCAGAGCTCCCAGGGGGAACACTGAAGCTTTCTTT	CASRAPRGNTEAFF
TRBD1	TRBV6-1	TRBJ1-1	many	TGTGCCAGCACTAACTCACAGGGGCTGAACACTGAAGCTTTCTTT	CASTNSQGLNTEAFF
.	TRBV5-5	TRBJ1-2	many	TGTGCCAGCAGCCGCCTACCAGGGTCGTCATATGGCTACACCTTC	CASSRLPGSSYGYTF
.	TRBV2	TRBJ2-1	many	TGTGCCAGCAGCCGGGGCTACAATGAGCAGTTCTTC	CASSRGYNEQFF
TRBD1	TRBV5-1	TRBJ2-3	many	TGCGCCAGCAGCTTGGTGGACAGGGACACAGATACGCAGTATTTT	CASSLVDRDTDTQYF
TRBD1	TRBV7-2	TRBJ1-5	many	TGTGCCAGCAGCTTAAGGGGTCGGGGACAGGGTTATATCGGTCAGCCCCAGCATTTT	CASSLRGRGQGYIGQPQHF
TRBD1	TRBV20-1	TRBJ1-5	many	TGCAGTGCTAGAGGGACAGGGGGCGATCAGCCCCAGCATTTT	CSARGTGGDQPQHF
.	TRBV7-9	TRBJ1-5	.	TGTGCCAGCAGTCCTAATACGGGTGGCAATCAGCCCCAGCATTTT	CASSPNTGGNQPQHF
TRBD2	TRBV13	TRBJ2-5	.	TGTGCCAGCAGCTTAGGGGGCGGAGCGGGGCAAGAGACCCAGTACTTC	CASSLGGGAGQETQYF
.	TRBV20-1	TRBJ1-2	once	TGCAGTGCTAGAGATCGGTCGCAGCCTTATGGCTACACCTTC	CSARDRSQPYGYTF
TRBD1	TRBV29-1	TRBJ1-1	many	TGCAGCGTTGGCCCGGGGGGATCGACAGGGGGGACTGAAGCTTTCTTT	CSVGPGGSTGGTEAFF